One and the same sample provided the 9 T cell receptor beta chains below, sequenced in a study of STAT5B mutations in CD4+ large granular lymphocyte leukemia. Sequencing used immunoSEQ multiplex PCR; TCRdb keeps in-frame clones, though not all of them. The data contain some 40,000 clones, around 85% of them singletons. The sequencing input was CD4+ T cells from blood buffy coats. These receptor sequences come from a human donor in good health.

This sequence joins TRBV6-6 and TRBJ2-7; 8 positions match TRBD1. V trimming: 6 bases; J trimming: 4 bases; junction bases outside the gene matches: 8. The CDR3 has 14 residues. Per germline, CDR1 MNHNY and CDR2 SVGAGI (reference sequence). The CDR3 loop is CASSRDRRGYEQYF. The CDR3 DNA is TGTGCCAGCAGCCGGGACAGGAGAGGGTACGAGCAGTACTTC.

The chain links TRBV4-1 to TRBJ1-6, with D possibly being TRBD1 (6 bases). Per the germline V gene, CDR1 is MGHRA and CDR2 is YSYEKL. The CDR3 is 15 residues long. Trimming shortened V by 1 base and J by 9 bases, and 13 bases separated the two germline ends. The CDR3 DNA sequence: TGCGCCAGCAGCCAAGTATCGGGGGCAATTTCACCCCTCCACTTT. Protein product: CASSQVSGAISPLHF.

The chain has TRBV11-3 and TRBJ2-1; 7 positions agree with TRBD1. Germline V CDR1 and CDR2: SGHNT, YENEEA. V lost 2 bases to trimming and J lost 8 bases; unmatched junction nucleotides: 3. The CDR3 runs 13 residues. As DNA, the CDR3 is TGTGCCAGCAGCTTAAACAGGGGCGATGAGCAGTTCTTC. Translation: CASSLNRGDEQFF.

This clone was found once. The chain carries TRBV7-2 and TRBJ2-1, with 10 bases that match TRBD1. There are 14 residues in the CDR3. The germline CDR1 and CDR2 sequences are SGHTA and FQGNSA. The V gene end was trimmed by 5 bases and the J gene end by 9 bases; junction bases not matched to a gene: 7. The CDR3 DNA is TGTGCCAGCAGCGAGGACAGGGGGGTTGCTGAGCAGTTCTTC. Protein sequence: CASSEDRGVAEQFF.

CDR3 protein: CASRTFAGGSSYNSPLHF. In nucleotides, the CDR3 is TGTGCCAGCAGGACCTTTGCGGGGGGAAGCTCCTATAATTCACCCCTCCACTTT. V usage is TRBV28 and J usage is TRBJ1-6; D perhaps matches TRBD1 (5 bases). Trimming took off 6 bases at V and 0 bases at J, with 18 bases between the two ends. The germline V gene has CDR1 MDHEN and CDR2 SYDVKM. This CDR3 comprises 18 residues.

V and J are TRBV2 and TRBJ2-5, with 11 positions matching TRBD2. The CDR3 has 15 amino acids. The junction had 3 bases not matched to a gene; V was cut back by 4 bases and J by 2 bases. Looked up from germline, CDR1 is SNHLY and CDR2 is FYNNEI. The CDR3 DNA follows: TGTGCCAGCAGTGCGGCTAGCGGGGGGCAAGAGACCCAGTACTTC. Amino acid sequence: CASSAASGGQETQYF.

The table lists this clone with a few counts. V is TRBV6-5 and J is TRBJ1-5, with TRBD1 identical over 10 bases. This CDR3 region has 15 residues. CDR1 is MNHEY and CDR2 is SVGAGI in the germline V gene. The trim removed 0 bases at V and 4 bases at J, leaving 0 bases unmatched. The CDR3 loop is CASSYSGQGNQPQHF. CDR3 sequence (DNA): TGTGCCAGCAGTTACTCGGGACAGGGGAATCAGCCCCAGCATTTT.

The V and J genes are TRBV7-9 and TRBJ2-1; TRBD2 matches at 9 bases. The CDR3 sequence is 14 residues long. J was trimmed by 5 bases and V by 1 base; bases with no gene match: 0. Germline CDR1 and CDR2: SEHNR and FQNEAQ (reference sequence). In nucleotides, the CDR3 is TGTGCCAGCAGCTTAGTAGCGGGGGACAATGAGCAGTTCTTC. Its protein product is CASSLVAGDNEQFF.

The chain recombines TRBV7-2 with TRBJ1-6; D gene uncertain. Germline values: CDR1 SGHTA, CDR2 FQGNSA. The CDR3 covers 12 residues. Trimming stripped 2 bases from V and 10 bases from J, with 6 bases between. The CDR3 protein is CASSLRPSPLHF. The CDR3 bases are TGTGCCAGCAGCTTAAGACCCTCACCCCTCCACTTT. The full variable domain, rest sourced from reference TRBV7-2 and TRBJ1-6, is GAGVSQSPSNKVTEKGKDVELRCDPISGHTALYWYRQSLGQGLEFLIYFQGNSAPDKSGLPSDRFSAERTGGSVSTLTIQRTQQEDSAVYLCASSLRPSPLHFGNGTRLTVT.